The T cell receptor (beta chain) described here comes from a study of T cells after yellow fever vaccination. CDR1 and CDR2 from the germline V gene are SNHLY and FYNNEI. The CDR3 has 12 amino acids. Trimming took off 7 bases at V and 3 bases at J, with 10 bases between the two ends. This clonotype has only a few counts. TCRdb recomputed calls from the 5' RACE reads with MiXCR, one row per CDR3 protein. The table has roughly 330,000 distinct CDR3 sequences, around 6.8% seen once; the top ten hold roughly a sixth. The receptor comes from a man between 18 and 35 years old who received the YFV17D yellow fever vaccine. The chain uses TRBV2 and TRBJ2-7; D might be TRBD1 (5 bases). The sequencing used PBMCs, collected 45 days after the first yellow fever vaccination. CDR3 in amino acids: CASIRGNYEQYF. DNA of the CDR3: TGTGCCAGCATAAGGGGAAACTACGAGCAGTACTTC.